This paragraph reports one T cell receptor beta chain. This clonotype was counted between two and nine times. It has no known antigen specificity. No base qualities exist here, and no much larger clone lies one base off it. These data originate in a study of T-cell reconstitution after alpha-beta-depleted transplantation in children (dated by TCRdb to between 2015 and 2016). Regarding the research as a whole: T-cell immune reconstitution after TCRalphabeta/CD19-depleted allogeneic hematopoietic cell transplantation in children was quantitatively tracked in the study by means of TCR repertoire profiling.

What the work shows at the level of the full study, not this receptor alone: The apparently early alphabetaT-cell count recovery about two months after transplant was reportedly dependent on only several hundred rapidly expanded clones derived from non-depleted graft cells. In some patients, the high TCRbeta diversity seen at day 60 was put down to recipient T cells and intrathymic progenitors that had survived conditioning. Hyperexpanded clone frequencies declined over subsequent months; after one year, T-cell counts and TCRbeta diversity were mostly attributed to newly produced T cells.

According to the study, the label for this sample's treatment or condition signals: allogeneic hematopoietic cell transplantation with graft depleted of TCRalphabeta T cells and CD19 B cells. The children who served as transplant recipients had been given grafts of TCRalphabeta/CD19-depleted allogeneic hematopoietic cells. The CDR3 goes from the cysteine to the phenylalanine over 18 residues. The read is trimmed to its CDR3 DNA, 54 bases read in frame from base 1. From the germline V gene, CDR1 is SGHAT and CDR2 is FQNNGV. At the junction V is shortened by 2 bases and J by 2 bases, with 18 bases in between. Library construction relied on PCR. Reads for this sample came from an Illumina HiSeq 2500. TCR libraries were prepared with molecular barcoding, using unique molecular identifiers to normalize TCRbeta repertoire quantification. TCRdb reanalyzed the raw reads on its own, using fastp at Q25 for trimming and MiXCR for clone calling, and kept in-frame beta chains. For every CDR3 protein sequence, its rows merge into one entry that carries the most common genes and DNA. The sample data list a few hundred thousand distinct CDR3 sequences, and 13% of these were observed just once. About 2.2% of the sample lies in the top ten.

The specimen was PBMCs, mostly from graft donor cells, collected 360 days after TCRalphabeta/CD19-depleted stem cell transplant. This clonotype originated in a male patient younger than 18 who had a stem cell transplant for acute myeloid leukemia, so the T cells may come from the graft donor. The rearrangement combines TRBV11-2 with TRBJ2-2, with a weak D call of TRBD1 (5 bases match). CDR3 sequence: CASSLQSGLLRNTGELFF. The nucleotides are TGTGCCAGCAGCTTACAGTCAGGGCTGCTGAGAAACACCGGGGAGCTGTTTTTT.